Below are 22 T cell receptor beta chains sequenced from a single sample in a study of T cell changes during pregnancy in multiple sclerosis. Clones were read by immunoSEQ multiplex PCR, and TCRdb kept only the in-frame ones, dropping some. In the table there are nearly 110,000 clones, 85% to 95% of which are singletons. The sample consisted of peripheral blood, taken after pregnancy. These receptors were taken from a female donor with multiple sclerosis, enrolled in a pregnancy study.

Here the CDR3 DNA reads TGTGCCAGCAGCTTTATAGCGGAAGAGACCCAGTACTTC. This encodes CASSFIAEETQYF. V usage is TRBV5-4 and J usage is TRBJ2-5; a weak D match, TRBD2 (6 bases). Germline CDR1 SGHNT, CDR2 YYREEE (reference sequence). Trimming removed 2 bases from V and 3 bases from J, with 8 bases in between. The CDR3 extends over 13 amino acids.

The chain has TRBV5-6 and TRBJ2-5; a possible D gene is TRBD1 (5 bases). Trimming shortened V by 0 bases and J by 4 bases, and 7 bases separated the two germline ends. CDR3 size: 13 residues. Germline V gives CDR1 SGHDT, CDR2 YYEEEE. The CDR3 nucleotides are TGTGCCAGCAGCTTGGTTCAGGGAGAGACCCAGTACTTC. It is translated as CASSLVQGETQYF.

This chain connects TRBV4-1 to TRBJ1-1; possibly TRBD1 for D (5 bases). Germline values: CDR1 MGHRA, CDR2 YSYEKL. The CDR3 runs to 14 residues. Trimming cost V 1 base and J 7 bases, with 13 bases left between them. The CDR3 region has the DNA TGCGCCAGCAGCCAAGGGGGCGCTGCCTTTGAAGCTTTCTTT. Translating gives CASSQGGAAFEAFF.

The chain is built from TRBV20-1 and TRBJ2-5; D gene ambiguous. CDR1 DFQATT and CDR2 SNEGSKA come from the germline V gene (reference sequence). This CDR3 region has 11 residues. Between the trimmed V and J ends, which lost 3 bases and 4 bases, there was a span of 6 bases. DNA of the CDR3: TGCAGTGCTAGTCAGCGAGAGACCCAGTACTTC. Amino acid sequence: CSASQRETQYF.

The V call is TRBV15, the J call TRBJ1-4; tentatively, D is TRBD1 (5 bases). Germline values: CDR1 LNHNV, CDR2 YYDKDF (reference sequence). The CDR3 spans 15 residues. V lost 3 bases and J lost 6, with 14 bases in between. The CDR3 protein is CATSRWGGDYEKLFF. The CDR3 DNA follows: TGTGCCACCAGCAGGTGGGGCGGAGACTATGAAAAACTGTTTTTT.

The V gene is TRBV27, the J gene TRBJ2-2; 7 bases agree with TRBD1. Per germline, CDR1 MNHEY and CDR2 SMNVEV (reference sequence). V dropped 4 bases and J dropped 2; count of bases not matched to a gene: 4. The length of the CDR3 is 15 residues. The DNA of the CDR3 is TGTGCCAGCAGTTACCGGGACAGCAACACCGGGGAGCTGTTTTTT. Its protein is CASSYRDSNTGELFF.

The CDR3 spells CASTTTGGPPNVLTF. The CDR3 DNA reads TGTGCCAGCACTACCACCGGGGGTCCCCCCAACGTCCTGACTTTC. The chain is built from TRBV6-6 and TRBJ2-6, with D possibly matching TRBD2 (6 bases). The V end was cut by 7 bases, the J end by 8 bases, with 18 bases between. The CDR3 runs 15 residues. The germline V gene encodes CDR1 MNHNY and CDR2 SVGAGI (reference sequence).

This clone was seen a single time. The chain employs TRBV10-3 and TRBJ1-2; 9 bases are shared with TRBD1. The germline V gene encodes CDR1 ENHRY and CDR2 SYGVKD. With 8 bases clipped from V and 1 base from J, the junction kept 5 bases outside the gene matches. The CDR3 loop spans 14 amino acids. The CDR3 spells CAIGTGQNNYGYTF. CDR3 coding DNA: TGTGCCATCGGGACAGGGCAAAATAACTATGGCTACACCTTC.

The chain links TRBV5-1 to TRBJ2-2; no reliable D call. The CDR3 covers 14 residues. Per the germline V gene, CDR1 is SGHRS and CDR2 is YFSETQ. Trimming removed 2 bases from V and 4 bases from J, with 9 bases in between. The CDR3 DNA reads TGCGCCAGCAGCTTAGGTGGCGGCACCGGGGAGCTGTTTTTT. Translated: CASSLGGGTGELFF. Together with reference TRBV5-1 and TRBJ2-2, the CDR3 gives the full variable domain: KAGVTQTPRYLIKTRGQQVTLSCSPISGHRSVSWYQQTPGQGLQFLFEYFSETQRNKGNFPGRFSGRQFSNSRSEMNVSTLELGDSALYLCASSLGGGTGELFFGEGSRLTVL.

The genes are TRBV4-2 and TRBJ2-7; 9 bases align to TRBD2. Unmatched junction bases numbered 11, after V lost 5 bases and J lost 6 bases. Germline CDR1 is LGHNA and CDR2 is YNFKEQ. The CDR3 length is 15 residues. The CDR3 coding sequence is TGTGCCAGCAGCACCCTGACTAGCGGAGTCCCCGAGCAGTACTTC. Its translation: CASSTLTSGVPEQYF.

CDR3 sequence: CASSLMAGSRYEQYF. The CDR3 bases are TGCGCCAGCAGCTTGATGGCGGGATCACGGTACGAGCAGTACTTC. This chain connects TRBV5-1 to TRBJ2-7; possibly TRBD2 for D (6 bases). Trimming left V 1 base short and J 4 bases short, with 15 bases between. CDR1 is SGHRS and CDR2 is YFSETQ in the germline V gene. The CDR3 length is 15 residues.

The V call is TRBV10-2, the J call TRBJ2-1, with D possibly being TRBD1 (6 bases). Trimming removed 4 bases at V and 1 base at J, with 14 bases between. CDR3 size: 16 residues. The germline V gene encodes CDR1 WSHSY and CDR2 SAAADI. For the CDR3, the DNA is TGCGCCAGCAGTGCGTACAGGGAGTGGTCCTACAATGAGCAGTTCTTC. It encodes CASSAYREWSYNEQFF.

The V gene is TRBV2, the J gene TRBJ1-5; the D gene is possibly TRBD1 (5 bases). The CDR3 consists of 16 residues. Germline lookup yields CDR1 SNHLY and CDR2 FYNNEI. Trimming removed 1 base from V and 3 bases from J, with 13 bases in between. The CDR3 region is CASSEDAGRINQPQHF. The CDR3 region has the DNA TGTGCCAGCAGTGAAGATGCAGGGAGGATCAATCAGCCCCAGCATTTT.

V usage is TRBV9 and J usage is TRBJ1-3; perhaps TRBD1 as D (6 bases). Germline V CDR1 and CDR2: SGDLS, YYNGEE. Trimming stripped 0 bases from V and 0 bases from J, with 13 bases between. This CDR3 is built from 17 residues. The CDR3 coding sequence is TGTGCCAGCAGCGTAGGACAGGACCCTTTCTCTGGAAACACCATATATTTT. Amino acids: CASSVGQDPFSGNTIYF.

This chain joins TRBV5-1 and TRBJ1-4; 11 bases map to TRBD1. With 6 bases clipped from V and 3 bases from J, the junction kept 13 bases outside the gene matches. This CDR3 has 18 amino acids. The germline CDR1 and CDR2 sequences are SGHRS and YFSETQ. The CDR3 sequence: CASTSGQGARLANEKLFF. DNA of the CDR3: TGCGCCAGCACCTCCGGACAGGGGGCTAGGCTAGCTAATGAAAAACTGTTTTTT.

The V gene is TRBV5-1, the J gene TRBJ2-5, with 13 bases matching TRBD2. The CDR3 has 16 amino acids. Germline loops: CDR1 SGHRS, CDR2 YFSETQ. V trimming: 0 bases; J trimming: 5 bases; junction bases outside the gene matches: 4. The DNA for the CDR3 is TGCGCCAGCAGCTTGGGGGGACTAGCGGGAATGGAGACCCAGTACTTC. Translation gives CASSLGGLAGMETQYF.

V and J are TRBV6-1 and TRBJ2-7; D ambiguous. Germline values: CDR1 MNHNS, CDR2 SASEGT. V lost 5 bases and J lost 7, with 21 bases in between. The CDR3 sequence is 15 residues long. CDR3 residues: CASSPPSGSLLEQYF. The CDR3 region has the DNA TGTGCCAGCAGTCCGCCCTCAGGTTCCCTCTTGGAGCAGTACTTC.

The chain carries TRBV7-9 and TRBJ1-4; possibly TRBD1 for D (5 bases). V lost 5 bases and J lost 7, with 8 bases in between. This CDR3 has 12 amino acids. Germline CDR1 SEHNR, CDR2 FQNEAQ (reference sequence). CDR3 loop: CASSVDSEKLFF. The DNA of the CDR3 is TGTGCCAGCAGCGTCGACAGTGAAAAACTGTTTTTT.

J is TRBJ2-3 and V is TRBV27; 11 nucleotides match TRBD2. Germline-derived CDR1 and CDR2 are MNHEY and SMNVEV (reference sequence). This CDR3 is 17 amino acids long. With V trimmed by 6 bases and J by 3 bases, 11 bases remained unmatched. CDR3 nucleotide sequence: TGTGCCAGCAGGCCGTTCGGACTAGCGGGTTTTACAGATACGCAGTATTTT. Translation gives CASRPFGLAGFTDTQYF.

The chain couples TRBV7-8 to TRBJ2-3; the D gene is possibly TRBD2 (5 bases). V was cut by 8 bases and J by 2 bases, with 11 bases left in between. The CDR3 is 13 residues long. CDR1 and CDR2 (germline): SGHVS, FQNEAQ. The CDR3 here is CASAEGPTDTQYF. The CDR3 DNA is TGTGCCAGCGCTGAGGGTCCCACAGATACGCAGTATTTT.

The chain uses TRBV9 and TRBJ2-1, with unresolved D. CDR1 and CDR2 (germline): SGDLS, YYNGEE. The CDR3 length is 12 residues. Trimming shortened V by 0 bases and J by 9 bases, and 7 bases separated the two germline ends. The CDR3 is CASSVGPGEQFF. CDR3 nucleotides: TGTGCCAGCAGCGTAGGTCCCGGTGAGCAGTTCTTC.

The chain is built from TRBV30 and TRBJ2-1; a possible D gene is TRBD2 (6 bases). V gave up 1 base and J gave up 4 bases, with 11 bases separating them. The CDR3 spans 14 residues. Looked up from germline, CDR1 is GTSNPN and CDR2 is SVGIG (reference sequence). CDR3 sequence: CAWSAGGLYNEQFF. In DNA form, the CDR3 reads TGTGCCTGGAGTGCCGGGGGACTTTACAATGAGCAGTTCTTC.